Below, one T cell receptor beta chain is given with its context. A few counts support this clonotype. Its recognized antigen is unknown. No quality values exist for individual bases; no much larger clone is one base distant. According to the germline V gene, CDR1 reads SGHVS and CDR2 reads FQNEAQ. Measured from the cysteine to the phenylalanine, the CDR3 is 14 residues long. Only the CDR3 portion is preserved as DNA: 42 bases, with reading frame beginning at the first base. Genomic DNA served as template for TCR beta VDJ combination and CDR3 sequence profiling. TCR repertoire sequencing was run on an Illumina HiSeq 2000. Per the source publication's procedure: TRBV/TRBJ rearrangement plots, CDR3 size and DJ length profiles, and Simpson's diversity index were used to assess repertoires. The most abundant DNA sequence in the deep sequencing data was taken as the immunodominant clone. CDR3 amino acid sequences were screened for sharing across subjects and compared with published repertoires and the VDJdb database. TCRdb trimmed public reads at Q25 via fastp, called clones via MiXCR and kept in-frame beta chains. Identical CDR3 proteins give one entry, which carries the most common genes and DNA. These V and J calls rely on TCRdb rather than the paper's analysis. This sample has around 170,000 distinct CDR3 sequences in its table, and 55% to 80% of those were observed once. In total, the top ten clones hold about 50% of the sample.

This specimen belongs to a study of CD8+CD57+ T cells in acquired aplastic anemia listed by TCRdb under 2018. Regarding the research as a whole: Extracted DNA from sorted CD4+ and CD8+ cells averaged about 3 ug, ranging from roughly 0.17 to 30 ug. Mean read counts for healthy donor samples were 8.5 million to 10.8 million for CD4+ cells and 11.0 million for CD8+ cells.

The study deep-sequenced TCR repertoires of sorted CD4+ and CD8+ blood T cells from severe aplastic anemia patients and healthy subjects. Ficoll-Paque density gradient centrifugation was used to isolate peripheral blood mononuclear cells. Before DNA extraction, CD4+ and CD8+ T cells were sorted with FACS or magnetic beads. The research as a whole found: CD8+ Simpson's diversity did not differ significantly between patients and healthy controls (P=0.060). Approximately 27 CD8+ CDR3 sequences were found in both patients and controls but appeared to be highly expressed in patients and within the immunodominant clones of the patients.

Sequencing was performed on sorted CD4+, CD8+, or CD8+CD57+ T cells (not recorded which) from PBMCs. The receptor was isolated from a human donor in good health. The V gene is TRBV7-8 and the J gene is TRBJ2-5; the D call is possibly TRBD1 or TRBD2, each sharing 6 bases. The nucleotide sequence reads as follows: TGTGCGGGGCTCGGGGGCCGTGACCAAGAGACCCAGTACTTC. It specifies CAGLGGRDQETQYF.